This is a list of T cell receptor beta chains from one sample in a study of OX40 agonist ivuxolimab in advanced cancers. Sequencing was performed with immunoSEQ multiplex PCR; in TCRdb, only in-frame clones are kept and a portion is missing. The repertoire consists of almost 70,000 clones, with just over 90% occurring once and the leading ten covering 0.25% to 0.3%. This sample comprised CD4+ or CD8+ T cells sorted from blood, obtained in a trial of the OX40 agonist ivuxolimab. The origin of the receptors is an adult with an advanced solid tumor such as melanoma, head and neck, liver or kidney cancer. Both conserved end residues are part of each CDR3. The D gene is left open where the match is weak. A clone size is listed for some rows: how often the clone was seen (once, few, many), or a class if it is expanded.

V gene	J gene	D gene	clone size	CDR3 DNA	CDR3 protein
TRBV5-6	TRBJ2-3	.	.	TGTGCCAGCAGCCCAGAGGCGGGGCCCACAGATACGCAGTATTTT	CASSPEAGPTDTQYF
TRBV18	TRBJ2-5	TRBD2	once	TGTGCCAGCTCACCCTGGGCTAGCGGATCCCAAGAGACCCAGTACTTC	CASSPWASGSQETQYF
TRBV7-9	TRBJ2-7	TRBD2	.	TGTGCCAGCAGCCTCACTAGCGGGAGGTTCTTGTACGAGCAGTACTTC	CASSLTSGRFLYEQYF
TRBV2	TRBJ1-5	TRBD1	.	TGTGCCAGCAGTCGGGACAGGGGTAAGGAGTATCAGCCCCAGCATTTT	CASSRDRGKEYQPQHF
TRBV5-1	TRBJ1-2	.	.	TGCGCCAGCAGCTTGGCGGGAGGGCGCCTAGACTATGGCTACACCTTC	CASSLAGGRLDYGYTF
TRBV6-5	TRBJ1-1	.	.	TGTGCCAGCAAAAAGTCCCCAGGGAGGGACACTGAAGCTTTCTTT	CASKKSPGRDTEAFF
TRBV27	TRBJ2-7	.	once	TGTGCCAGCAGTTTAAGTTTTGCTCACTTTCCCCCCGAGCAGTACTTC	CASSLSFAHFPPEQYF
TRBV6-5	TRBJ1-1	.	.	TGTGCCAGCGGAAAGACAGCCTTGTTGACTGAAGCTTTCTTT	CASGKTALLTEAFF
TRBV5-4	TRBJ2-3	TRBD2	.	TGTGCCAGCAGCAAGAATAGCGGGAGGGACCCAGATACGCAGTATTTT	CASSKNSGRDPDTQYF
TRBV5-4	TRBJ2-3	TRBD2	.	TGTGCCAGCAGCCAGACTAGCGGGAGAACAGATACGCAGTATTTT	CASSQTSGRTDTQYF
TRBV5-8	TRBJ1-1	.	few	TGTGCCAGCAGCTTGTCGGTATCCGGCACTGAAGCTTTCTTT	CASSLSVSGTEAFF
TRBV5-1	TRBJ1-1	TRBD1	.	TGCGCCAGCAGCTCCGGGACAGGGGCGAAGAGAACTGAAGCTTTCTTT	CASSSGTGAKRTEAFF
TRBV5-4	TRBJ1-2	TRBD1	.	TGTGCCAGCAGCTTGGGCGAGACCGGACAGGGAGGTTCTAACTATGGCTACACCTTC	CASSLGETGQGGSNYGYTF
TRBV5-1	TRBJ2-7	TRBD2	.	TGCGCCAGCAGCGGGGGACTAGCGGGACCTTACTACGAGCAGTACTTC	CASSGGLAGPYYEQYF
TRBV6-5	TRBJ1-1	.	.	TGTGCCAGCAGTTATTTAGGGAACACTGAAGCTTTCTTT	CASSYLGNTEAFF
TRBV12-2	TRBJ2-1	.	.	TGTGCAAGTCGCTTAGCGCCACAAGGTTACCGGGCCCTACTCAATGAGCAGTTCTTC	CASRLAPQGYRALLNEQFF
TRBV9	TRBJ2-1	TRBD1	once	TGTGCCAGCAGCCCCACCCTTGGGACAGGGGGGAATGAGCAGTTCTTC	CASSPTLGTGGNEQFF
TRBV6-4	TRBJ2-2	.	.	TGTGCCAGCAGTGCATCCGGGACTGAAAGCACCGGGGAGCTGTTTTTT	CASSASGTESTGELFF
TRBV5-1	TRBJ2-2	TRBD1	few	TGCGCCAGCAGCCGGAACCCCCGGACAGGGGCGGACACCGGGGAGCTGTTTTTT	CASSRNPRTGADTGELFF
TRBV30	TRBJ1-3	.	.	TGTGCCTGGACCCACCTGAACACCATATATTTT	CAWTHLNTIYF
TRBV19	TRBJ2-3	TRBD2	.	TGTGCCAGTAGTCTCCCGGGACTAGCGCCAAGCACAGATACGCAGTATTTT	CASSLPGLAPSTDTQYF
TRBV29-1	TRBJ2-7	.	.	TGCAGCGTTGGAACCAACAGGGCGACCTACGAGCAGTACTTC	CSVGTNRATYEQYF
TRBV5-1	TRBJ1-1	.	.	TGCGCCAGCAGCTTGGAGCGGACCGAAACTTCGGGAGCTTTCTTT	CASSLERTETSGAFF
TRBV2	TRBJ2-1	.	.	TGTGCCAGCACGCCCGGGGGTACCTACAATGAGCAGTTCTTC	CASTPGGTYNEQFF
TRBV10-3	TRBJ2-1	.	.	TGTGCCATCAGTGAGTTCGATGAGCAGTTCTTC	CAISEFDEQFF
TRBV5-1	TRBJ2-2	TRBD2	.	TGCGCCAGCAGCCAGGGACTAGCGGGAGGGCCTCCCGGGGAGCTGTTTTTT	CASSQGLAGGPPGELFF
TRBV19	TRBJ2-5	TRBD1	.	TGTGCCAGTAGTATAGTCCTGACAGGGGGCGTTGAGACCCAGTACTTC	CASSIVLTGGVETQYF
TRBV5-1	TRBJ1-3	TRBD1	.	TGCGCCAGCAGGGAGGGACAGGGCAGCGGAAACACCATATATTTT	CASREGQGSGNTIYF
TRBV4-1	TRBJ1-4	TRBD1	.	TGCGCCAGCAGCCCCCTACCACAGGGGACAACTAATGAAAAACTGTTTTTT	CASSPLPQGTTNEKLFF
TRBV28	TRBJ2-7	.	once	TGTGCCAGCAGTTCTCTGGGTAGGACCTACGAGCAGTACTTC	CASSSLGRTYEQYF
TRBV6-6	TRBJ1-1	.	.	TGTGCCAGCAGTTTCCCAAGCAGCCCTGAAGCTTTCTTT	CASSFPSSPEAFF
TRBV7-2	TRBJ2-5	TRBD1	.	TGTGCCAGCAGCCGCGACAGGGGGAGGAAGACCCAGTACTTC	CASSRDRGRKTQYF
TRBV6-1	TRBJ2-5	TRBD1	.	TGTGCCAGCAGTGTATCACAGGGGGTCGGTGAGACCCAGTACTTC	CASSVSQGVGETQYF
TRBV6-6	TRBJ2-3	.	.	TGTGCCAGCAGTTACCTGGGGACACACACAGATACGCAGTATTTT	CASSYLGTHTDTQYF
TRBV29-1	TRBJ1-1	TRBD1	.	TGCAGCGCTGGACAGGGGAGGACTGAAGCTTTCTTT	CSAGQGRTEAFF
TRBV5-6	TRBJ2-1	TRBD1	.	TGTGCCAGCAGCAACCTAGGGGGACAGGGCGGGAATGAGCAGTTCTTC	CASSNLGGQGGNEQFF
TRBV5-6	TRBJ1-5	.	.	TGTGCCAGCAGCTTGGGAGGGTTGGACAATCAGCCCCAGCATTTT	CASSLGGLDNQPQHF
TRBV19	TRBJ1-2	.	.	TGTGCCAGTAGTATCCCCGAGGGGATTCGAGGCTACACCTTC	CASSIPEGIRGYTF
TRBV27	TRBJ1-6	.	.	TGTGCCAGCAGTCACTCAGGGGCAGATAATTCACCCCTCCACTTT	CASSHSGADNSPLHF
TRBV7-2	TRBJ1-5	.	.	TGTGCCAGCAGCCTAGACTCGAGCAATCAGCCCCAGCATTTT	CASSLDSSNQPQHF
TRBV28	TRBJ2-3	TRBD1	.	TGTGCCAGCAGTTTATTGGGACAGGGTTTACACACAGATACGCAGTATTTT	CASSLLGQGLHTDTQYF